This T cell receptor (beta chain) originates from a study of response to subunit inactivated influenza vaccine. With 7 bases removed from V and 0 bases from J, the gap between germline ends came to 13 bases. This CDR3 is 14 amino acids long. CDR1 and CDR2 (germline): SQVTM, ANQGSEA. Each CDR3 protein is one row after TCRdb ran MiXCR on the RT-PCR reads. The sample includes about 540,000 distinct CDR3 sequences, around 25% seen only once; the top ten take around 2.8%. The data also belong to a second study, concerning T cells expressing NK-cell markers. That study reports: It was by 5'RACE template switching with UMIs that TCR beta cDNA was made. The study sequenced eight donors, seven HCMV-seropositive and one seronegative.

Material: CD4+ T cells sorted from PBMCs, obtained roughly 13 days after vaccination. The chain is built from TRBV29-1 and TRBJ2-1; D is possibly TRBD2 (6 bases). The sequence was obtained from a man aged 50-60 years who received an inactivated influenza vaccine. The CDR3 DNA is TGCAGCGCCACGGAGGGAAGCTCCTACAATGAGCAGTTCTTC. Protein product: CSATEGSSYNEQFF.